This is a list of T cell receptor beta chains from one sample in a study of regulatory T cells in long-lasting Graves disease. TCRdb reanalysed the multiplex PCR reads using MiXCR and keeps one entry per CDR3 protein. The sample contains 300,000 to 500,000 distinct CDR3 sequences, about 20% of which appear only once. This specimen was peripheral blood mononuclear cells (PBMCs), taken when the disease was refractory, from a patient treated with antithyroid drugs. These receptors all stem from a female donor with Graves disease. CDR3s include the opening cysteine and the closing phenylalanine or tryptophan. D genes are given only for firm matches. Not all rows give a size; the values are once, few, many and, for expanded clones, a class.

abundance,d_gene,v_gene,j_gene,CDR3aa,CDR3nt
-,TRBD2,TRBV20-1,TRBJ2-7,CSAGSWSGSYEQYF,TGCAGTGCTGGAAGTTGGAGCGGGAGCTACGAGCAGTACTTC
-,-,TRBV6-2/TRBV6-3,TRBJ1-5,CASQDFSNQPQHF,TGTGCCAGCCAGGACTTTAGCAATCAGCCCCAGCATTTT
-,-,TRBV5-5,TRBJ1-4,CASSLVLGGGGRTNEKLFF,TGTGCCAGCAGCTTGGTTCTTGGTGGAGGGGGACGAACTAATGAAAAACTGTTTTTT
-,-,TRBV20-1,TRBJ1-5,CSATPPGPNQPQHF,TGCAGTGCTACCCCCCCAGGGCCCAATCAGCCCCAGCATTTT
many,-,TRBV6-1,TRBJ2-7,CASSRDSVVGTYEQYF,TGTGCCAGTAGCCGGGACTCCGTGGTGGGAACCTACGAGCAGTACTTC
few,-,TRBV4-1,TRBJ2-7,CASSPHPWGGPYEQYF,TGCGCCAGCAGCCCGCACCCGTGGGGAGGCCCCTACGAGCAGTACTTC
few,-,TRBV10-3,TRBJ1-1,CAISELRTGTEAFF,TGTGCCATCAGTGAGTTAAGGACGGGGACTGAAGCTTTCTTT
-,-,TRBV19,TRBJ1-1,CASRIGGPNTEAFF,TGTGCCAGTAGGATAGGAGGGCCGAACACTGAAGCTTTCTTT
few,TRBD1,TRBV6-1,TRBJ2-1,CASTKGTGGRNEQFF,TGTGCCAGCACCAAAGGGACAGGGGGTAGAAATGAGCAGTTCTTC
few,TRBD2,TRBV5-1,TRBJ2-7,CASSPGLAEVYEQYF,TGCGCCAGCAGTCCGGGACTAGCGGAAGTCTACGAGCAGTACTTC
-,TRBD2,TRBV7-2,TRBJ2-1,CASSSQRRGEVAYNEQFF,TGTGCCAGCAGCTCCCAACGGCGGGGGGAGGTCGCCTACAATGAGCAGTTCTTC